The rows below give T cell receptor beta chains drawn from one sample of a study of T cell repertoires in cytomegalovirus infection. TCRdb recomputed calls from the reads with MiXCR, one row per CDR3 protein. The table shows about 80,000 distinct CDR3 sequences, with roughly 3.7% occurring only once. The material sequenced was PBMCs. The receptors were sampled from a human donor in good health (CMV status not recorded). Some clones in this sample may be carry-over from other donors' samples. The CDR3 runs from the conserved cysteine through the conserved F or W. A D gene is named only where the DNA matches it firmly. Clone size is not always given. Where it is, it says once, few, many or a class for expanded clones.

j_call v_call clone_size d_call cdr3_nt cdr3_aa
TRBJ1-5 TRBV20-1 many - TGCAGTGCTAGTCAAACAGGGTACAATCAGCCCCAGCATTTT CSASQTGYNQPQHF
TRBJ2-1 TRBV5-1 many TRBD2 TGCGCCAGCAGCTTGAAGCTAGCGGGGGGATACAATGAGCAGTTCTTC CASSLKLAGGYNEQFF
TRBJ2-3 TRBV7-9 many TRBD2 TGTGCCAGCAGAAAACTAGCGGTGAGAACAGATACGCAGTATTTT CASRKLAVRTDTQYF
TRBJ1-2 TRBV6-5 many - TGTGCCAGCAGTCTATACGATTCCGAGGGTAGCCGCTATGGCTACACCTTC CASSLYDSEGSRYGYTF
TRBJ2-1 TRBV28 many - TGTGCCAGCAGTTTATCACCAGGGAAGCAGTTCTTC CASSLSPGKQFF
TRBJ1-1 TRBV27 many TRBD1 TGTGCCAGCAGTTTTTACCAAGGGCAGGGGGCAGGCACTGAAGCTTTCTTT CASSFYQGQGAGTEAFF
TRBJ2-7 TRBV27 many - TGTGCCAGCCGAGGCGTTGGCTCGTTCGACCACTACGAGCAGTACTTC CASRGVGSFDHYEQYF
TRBJ2-7 TRBV5-1 many - TGCGCCAGCAACCCGGGCAGGGTTTCCGAGCAGTACTTC CASNPGRVSEQYF
TRBJ2-5 TRBV10-3 many - TGTGCCATCAGTGAACGGGATCAAGAGACCCAGTACTTC CAISERDQETQYF
TRBJ2-5 TRBV25-1 many - TGTGCCAGCAGTGAATTCGGGGAGACCCAGTACTTC CASSEFGETQYF
TRBJ1-5 TRBV5-1 many - TGCGCCAGCAGCCAATGGACAGATCAGCCCCAGCATTTT CASSQWTDQPQHF
TRBJ1-4 TRBV11-2 many - TGTGCCAGCAGCGATATCGGACAGCACAATGAAAAACTGTTTTTT CASSDIGQHNEKLFF
TRBJ2-1 TRBV6-2/TRBV6-3 many TRBD2 TGTGCCAGCAGAGTCCTAGCGGGGGGTTACAATGAGCAGTTCTTC CASRVLAGGYNEQFF
TRBJ2-3 TRBV7-9 many TRBD2 TGTGCCAGCATCCCCTCACCGGGACTAGCGGGGGGGCCAAAGGATACGCAGTATTTT CASIPSPGLAGGPKDTQYF
TRBJ2-3 TRBV20-1 many - TGCAGTGCTGATGACAGACATAATACGCAGTATTTT CSADDRHNTQYF
TRBJ2-5 TRBV12-3/TRBV12-4 many - TGTGCCAGCAGTTTTTCGGGGGTAGGAAGAGAGACCCAGTACTTC CASSFSGVGRETQYF
TRBJ2-7 TRBV7-6 many TRBD2 TGTGCCAGCAGCTTAGGGACTAGCGGGTCCTACGAGCAGTACTTC CASSLGTSGSYEQYF
TRBJ1-5 TRBV6-2/TRBV6-3 many - TGTGCCAGCAGTCGCCGACAGTCCAATCAGCCCCAGCATTTT CASSRRQSNQPQHF
TRBJ1-6 TRBV13 many TRBD1 TGTGCCAGCAGCAGGACAGGGCCTAATTCACCCCTCCACTTT CASSRTGPNSPLHF
TRBJ2-5 TRBV20-1 many - TGCAGTGCCAGGAGGAGGGGGGGTGAGGAGACCCAGTACTTC CSARRRGGEETQYF
TRBJ1-1 TRBV7-2 many TRBD1 TGTGCCAGCAGCTTGTCAGGGGGATTGGCTTTCTTT CASSLSGGLAFF
TRBJ1-2 TRBV12-3/TRBV12-4 many TRBD1 TGTGCCAGCTCGCCCACGACAGGGGAGGGCTATGGCTACACCTTC CASSPTTGEGYGYTF
TRBJ2-3 TRBV7-6 many - TGTGCCAGCGCCGGGGGGCGGGCAGATACGCAGTATTTT CASAGGRADTQYF
TRBJ2-3 TRBV29-1 many - TGCAGCGTTGCGGCCTCCGCAGGGGGGTATACGCAGTATTTT CSVAASAGGYTQYF
TRBJ2-2 TRBV7-9 once - TGTGCCAGCAGCTTTTATAGCACCGGGGAGCTGTTTTTT CASSFYSTGELFF
TRBJ2-5 TRBV7-8 many - TGTGCCAGCAGCTCCACCCGGGACGGCAGAAGGGAGACCCAGTACTTC CASSSTRDGRRETQYF
TRBJ1-2 TRBV12-3/TRBV12-4 many TRBD1 TGTGCCAGCAGCCGAACCGGGACAGGGGGCCGTAGGTATGGCTACACCTTC CASSRTGTGGRRYGYTF
TRBJ1-5 TRBV27 many TRBD1 TGTGCCAGCAGTTCTACCTGGACAGGGGGCCCTATTGGCAATCAGCCCCAGCATTTT CASSSTWTGGPIGNQPQHF
TRBJ2-3 TRBV5-6 many - TGTGCCAGCAGCTTGGAAGGACAGTGGACGCAGTATTTT CASSLEGQWTQYF
TRBJ1-4 TRBV19 many - TGTGCCAGTAGTGTGACAGCAACTAATGAAAAACTGTTTTTT CASSVTATNEKLFF
TRBJ2-3 TRBV7-2 many TRBD2 TGTGCCAGCAGCTTAGTCTCTTTCGGGACTAGCGGGGACACAGATACGCAGTATTTT CASSLVSFGTSGDTDTQYF
TRBJ1-5 TRBV7-3 many - TGTGCCAGCAGCCGCGGATTGGGACAGCCCCAGCATTTT CASSRGLGQPQHF
TRBJ2-6 TRBV5-1 many - TGCGCCAGCAGCTTGGAGGGCCCTGGGGCCAACGTCCTGACTTTC CASSLEGPGANVLTF
TRBJ1-2 TRBV12-3/TRBV12-4 many - TGTGCCAGCAGTTTCCTGGACAAAAACTATGGCTACACCTTC CASSFLDKNYGYTF
TRBJ2-7 TRBV5-4 many TRBD2 TGTGCCAGCAGCGCGGGACTAGGTGGGGCCGAGCAGTACTTC CASSAGLGGAEQYF
TRBJ1-1 TRBV5-4 many - TGTGCCAGCAGCTTGCTAGACTTGAACACTGAAGCTTTCTTT CASSLLDLNTEAFF
TRBJ1-2 TRBV12-3/TRBV12-4 many - TGTGCCAGCAGTTTAGCTTTAAGAAGTGGCTACACCTTC CASSLALRSGYTF
TRBJ2-3 TRBV23-1 many - TGCGCCAGCAGTCAATCGACGGCCCGTATCACAGATACGCAGTATTTT CASSQSTARITDTQYF
TRBJ1-1 TRBV6-1 many - TGTGCCAGCAGTGAGGTCTATCCCCGGAACACTGAAGCTTTCTTT CASSEVYPRNTEAFF
TRBJ2-4 TRBV7-2 many - TGTGCCAGCAGCCGGAACAGGGTTGAAGCCAAAAACATTCAGTACTTC CASSRNRVEAKNIQYF
TRBJ1-2 TRBV10-3 many TRBD1 TGTGCCATCAGTGAGCACCGGACAGGGGACGAACCTTATGGCTATGGCTACACCTTC CAISEHRTGDEPYGYGYTF
TRBJ2-5 TRBV12-3/TRBV12-4 many - TGTGCCAGCAGAACGGGGGGCCGGGAGACCCAGTACTTC CASRTGGRETQYF
TRBJ1-2 TRBV6-2/TRBV6-3 many TRBD1 TGTGCCAGCAGACAGGAGGGACAGGAGTATGGCTACACCTTC CASRQEGQEYGYTF
TRBJ2-5 TRBV7-2 many - TGTGCCAGCAGCTTAGCGTTTTCAGAGACCCAGTACTTC CASSLAFSETQYF
TRBJ2-3 TRBV7-8 many TRBD2 TGTGCCAGCAGCCTCGGAGCGGGGGGCTACACAGATACGCAGTATTTT CASSLGAGGYTDTQYF
TRBJ2-3 TRBV6-1 many TRBD2 TGTGCCAGCAACCGACTAGCGGGGGGGCGAGATACGCAGTATTTT CASNRLAGGRDTQYF
TRBJ1-2 TRBV29-1 - TRBD1 TGCAGCGTTGCCCGCCTAAGACAGGGAAAGGAAAATGGCTACACCTTC CSVARLRQGKENGYTF
TRBJ1-3 TRBV28 many - TGTGCCAGCAGCCCCCGGCTCTCGGGAAACACCATATATTTT CASSPRLSGNTIYF
TRBJ1-4 TRBV7-2 many - TGTGCCAGCAGCTCCCGACAGACAACTAATGAAAAACTGTTTTTT CASSSRQTTNEKLFF
TRBJ1-1 TRBV7-2 many - TGTGCCAGCAGCTACCTCACAGGGCACGAAGCTTTCTTT CASSYLTGHEAFF